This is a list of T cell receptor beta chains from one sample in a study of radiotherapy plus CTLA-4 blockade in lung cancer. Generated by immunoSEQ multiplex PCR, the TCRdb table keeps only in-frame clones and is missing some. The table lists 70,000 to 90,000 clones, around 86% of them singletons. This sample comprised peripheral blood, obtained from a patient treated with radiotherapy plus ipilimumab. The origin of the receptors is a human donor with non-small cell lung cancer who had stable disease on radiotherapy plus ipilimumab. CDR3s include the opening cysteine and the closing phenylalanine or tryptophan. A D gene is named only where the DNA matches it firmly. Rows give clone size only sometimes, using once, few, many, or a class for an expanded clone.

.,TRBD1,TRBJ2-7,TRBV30,CAWSVLGRGFYEQYF,TGTGCCTGGAGTGTACTTGGCAGGGGGTTTTACGAGCAGTACTTC
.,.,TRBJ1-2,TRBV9,CASSPRRGF,TGTGCCAGCAGCCCTAGACGGGGCTTC
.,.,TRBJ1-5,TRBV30,CAWSVSGARQPQHF,TGTGCCTGGAGTGTCTCGGGGGCGAGGCAGCCCCAGCATTTT
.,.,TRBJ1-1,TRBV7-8,CASSVPGRTTEAFF,TGTGCCAGCAGCGTCCCGGGACGCACCACTGAAGCTTTCTTT
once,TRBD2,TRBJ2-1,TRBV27,CASSLEAGGPNEQFF,TGTGCCAGCAGTTTAGAAGCGGGAGGGCCAAATGAGCAGTTCTTC
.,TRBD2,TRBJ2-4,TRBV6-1,CASSEVAGESKNIQYF,TGTGCCAGCAGTGAAGTAGCGGGAGAATCCAAAAACATTCAGTACTTC
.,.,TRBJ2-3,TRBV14,CASSQLTGLGADTQYF,TGTGCCAGCAGCCAATTAACAGGGCTGGGAGCAGATACGCAGTATTTT
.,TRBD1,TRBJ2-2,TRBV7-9,CASSARQGMSNTGELFF,TGTGCCAGCAGCGCCCGACAGGGAATGTCCAACACCGGGGAGCTGTTTTTT
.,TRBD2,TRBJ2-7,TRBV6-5,CASSYWGGAAEQYF,TGTGCCAGCAGTTACTGGGGGGGAGCGGCCGAGCAGTACTTC
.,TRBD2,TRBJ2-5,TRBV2,CASSPGLAGETQYF,TGTGCCAGCAGTCCCGGACTAGCTGGAGAGACCCAGTACTTC
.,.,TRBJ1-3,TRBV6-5,CASSRDGNSGNTIYF,TGTGCCAGCAGTCGGGACGGCAACTCTGGAAACACCATATATTTT
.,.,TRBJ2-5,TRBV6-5,CASSYSWDLKGTQYF,TGTGCCAGCAGTTACTCTTGGGACCTTAAGGGGACCCAGTACTTC
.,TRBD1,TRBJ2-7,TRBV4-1,CASSQAGTGYEQYF,TGCGCCAGCAGCCAAGCTGGGACAGGCTACGAGCAGTACTTC
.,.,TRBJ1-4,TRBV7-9,CASSSLNEKLFF,TGTGCCAGCAGCTCCTTAAATGAAAAACTGTTTTTT
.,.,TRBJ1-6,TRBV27,CASSFSSYNSPLHF,TGTGCCAGCAGTTTCAGCTCCTATAATTCACCCCTCCACTTT
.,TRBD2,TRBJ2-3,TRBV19,CASSTGLAPTDTQYF,TGTGCCAGTAGTACGGGACTAGCTCCGACAGATACGCAGTATTTT
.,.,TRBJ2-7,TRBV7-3,CASSAYGLNGAYEQYF,TGTGCCAGCAGCGCCTACGGGCTTAACGGGGCCTACGAGCAGTACTTC
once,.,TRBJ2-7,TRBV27,CASSLLSGGLLYEQYF,TGTGCCAGCAGTTTACTGTCGGGGGGCTTACTCTACGAGCAGTACTTC
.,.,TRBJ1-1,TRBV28,CASSYQRGPNTEAFF,TGTGCCAGCAGTTATCAAAGGGGCCCGAACACTGAAGCTTTCTTT
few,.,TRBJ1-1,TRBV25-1,CASTGFGTEAFF,TGTGCCAGCACAGGGTTTGGCACTGAAGCTTTCTTT
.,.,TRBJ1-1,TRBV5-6,CASRSRGGNTEAFF,TGTGCCAGCAGATCACGCGGGGGGAACACTGAAGCTTTCTTT
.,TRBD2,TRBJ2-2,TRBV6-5,CASSFLAGTGELFF,TGTGCCAGCAGTTTCTTAGCGGGGACCGGGGAGCTGTTTTTT
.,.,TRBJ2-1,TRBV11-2,CASSFGGGAYYNEQFF,TGTGCCAGCAGCTTCGGAGGGGGGGCCTATTACAATGAGCAGTTCTTC
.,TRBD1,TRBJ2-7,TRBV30,CAWGGQSYEQYF,TGTGCCTGGGGGGGACAGTCCTACGAGCAGTACTTC
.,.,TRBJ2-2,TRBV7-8,CASSPYPGAGELFF,TGTGCCAGCAGCCCCTACCCGGGCGCCGGGGAGCTGTTTTTT
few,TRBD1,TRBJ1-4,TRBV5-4,CATQGGTNEKLFF,TGTGCCACCCAGGGGGGGACTAATGAAAAACTGTTTTTT
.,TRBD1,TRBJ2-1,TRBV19,CASSIDPDRGNYNEQFF,TGTGCCAGTAGTATAGATCCGGACAGGGGCAACTACAATGAGCAGTTCTTC
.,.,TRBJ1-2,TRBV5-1,CASSLTGPGGYTF,TGCGCCAGCAGCTTAACAGGGCCAGGAGGCTACACCTTC
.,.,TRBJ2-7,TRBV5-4,CASSSRDHEQYF,TGTGCCAGCAGCTCCCGGGACCACGAGCAGTACTTC
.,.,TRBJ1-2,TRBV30,CAWTGSGPEHGYTF,TGTGCCTGGACAGGATCAGGCCCCGAACATGGCTACACCTTC
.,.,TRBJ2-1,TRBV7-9,CASILGAVADEQFF,TGTGCCAGCATCCTAGGGGCGGTGGCGGATGAGCAGTTCTTC
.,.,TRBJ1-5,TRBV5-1,CASSLSGTQPQHF,TGCGCCAGCAGCTTGTCAGGGACTCAGCCCCAGCATTTT
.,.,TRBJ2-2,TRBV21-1,CASSKAGQNTGELFF,TGTGCCAGCAGCAAAGCGGGACAAAACACCGGGGAGCTGTTTTTT
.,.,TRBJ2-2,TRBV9,CASGPYNTGELFF,TGTGCCAGCGGCCCCTATAACACCGGGGAGCTGTTTTTT
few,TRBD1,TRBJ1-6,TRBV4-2,CASSQEEGTGNSPLHF,TGTGCCAGCAGCCAAGAGGAAGGGACAGGGAATTCACCCCTCCACTTT
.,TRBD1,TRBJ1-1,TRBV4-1,CASSRIPGQKNTEAFF,TGCGCCAGCAGCCGAATTCCGGGACAGAAGAACACTGAAGCTTTCTTT
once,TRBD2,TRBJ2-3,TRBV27,CASSDTGLAGSDTQYF,TGTGCCAGCAGTGACACGGGACTAGCGGGTTCAGATACGCAGTATTTT
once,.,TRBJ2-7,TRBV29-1,CSVEILGTMDF,TGCAGCGTTGAAATACTCGGGACAATGGACTTC
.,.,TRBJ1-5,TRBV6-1,CASSVGGAPRNQPQHF,TGTGCCAGCAGTGTTGGGGGGGCGCCGAGGAATCAGCCCCAGCATTTT
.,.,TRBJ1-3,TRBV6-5,CASSYSPPVSGNTIYF,TGTGCCAGCAGTTACTCTCCGCCAGTCTCTGGAAACACCATATATTTT
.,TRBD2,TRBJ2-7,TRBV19,CASSIVAGEQYF,TGTGCCAGTAGTATCGTAGCGGGGGAGCAGTACTTC
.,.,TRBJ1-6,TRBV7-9,CASSMDGSSNSPLHF,TGTGCCAGCAGCATGGACGGATCCTCTAATTCACCCCTCCACTTT
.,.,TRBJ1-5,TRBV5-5,CASSLGVVTGIVRNQPQHF,TGTGCCAGCAGCTTGGGGGTTGTCACAGGGATCGTTAGGAATCAGCCCCAGCATTTT
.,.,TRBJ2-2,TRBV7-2,CASSLGTGGAGELFF,TGTGCCAGCAGCTTAGGAACAGGCGGCGCCGGGGAGCTGTTTTTT
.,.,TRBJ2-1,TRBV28,CASSLLPSEQFF,TGTGCCAGCAGTTTACTGCCCAGTGAGCAGTTCTTC
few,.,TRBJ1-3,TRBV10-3,CAISVGNTIYF,TGTGCCATCTCAGTTGGAAACACCATATATTTT
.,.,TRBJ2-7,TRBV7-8,CASSFAQTTVAYEQYF,TGTGCCAGCAGCTTTGCACAAACTACCGTAGCCTACGAGCAGTACTTC